A selection of T cell receptor beta chains follows, all from one sample in a study of T cells after somatic rescue of genetic block. Libraries were prepared by immunoSEQ multiplex PCR; TCRdb keeps only in-frame clonotypes and omits some of them. The data hold 45,000 to 55,000 clones, with approximately 96% observed a single time. Sequences were obtained from peripheral blood mononuclear cells (PBMCs). These receptors all stem from a child under two years old. Both conserved end residues are part of each CDR3. A D gene is named only where the DNA matches it firmly.

j_call d_call v_call cdr3_nt cdr3_aa
TRBJ2-3 NA TRBV29-1 TGCAGCTCCCGGTGGGGCTCTAGCACAGATACGCAGTATTTT CSSRWGSSTDTQYF
TRBJ2-7 NA TRBV5-1 TGCGCCAGCAGCTTGACAGGGTACGAGCAGTACTTC CASSLTGYEQYF
TRBJ2-2 NA TRBV27 TGTGCCAGCAGTCGCCAGAACACCGGGGAGCTGTTTTTT CASSRQNTGELFF
TRBJ2-5 NA TRBV20-1 TGCAGTACCAGGGTCCCAGGGACCCAGTACTTC CSTRVPGTQYF
TRBJ1-3 NA TRBV4-1 TGCGCCGTCGGGGGGCAGTCGGTAGGAAACACCATATATTTT CAVGGQSVGNTIYF
TRBJ2-3 NA TRBV5-4 TGTGCCAGCAGCGTGATCACAGATACGCAGTATTTT CASSVITDTQYF
TRBJ2-4 NA TRBV10-1 TGCGCCAGCAGTGAGCGGGGAGCCAAAAACATTCAGTACTTC CASSERGAKNIQYF
TRBJ1-5 NA TRBV12-2 TGTGCAAGTCGCTTAGAAGGGGGGCAGCCCCAGCATTTT CASRLEGGQPQHF
TRBJ1-2 TRBD1 TRBV7-9 TGTGCCAGCAGCGCCTCGACAGGGAACTATGGCTACACCTTC CASSASTGNYGYTF
TRBJ1-4 TRBD1 TRBV6-6 TGTGCCAGCAGTTCTGGACAGGGTAGGAGTGGAAAACTGTTTTTT CASSSGQGRSGKLFF
TRBJ2-4 TRBD1 TRBV7-9 TGTGCCAGCAGCCCCGGGACAGGGGGAGGACTAGCCAAAAACATTCAGTACTTC CASSPGTGGGLAKNIQYF
TRBJ1-5 TRBD1 TRBV5-6 TGTGCCAGCAGCGTCCGGGACAGGGTTAGCAATCAGCCCCAGCATTTT CASSVRDRVSNQPQHF
TRBJ1-3 NA TRBV27 TGTGCCAGCAGTCCAAGTTCTGGAAACACCATATATTTT CASSPSSGNTIYF